This entry concerns a single TCR beta chain. This receptor's antigen is unknown. Per-base qualities were not stored, and no clone one base away is much larger. The germline V gene sets CDR1 to SGHTA and CDR2 to FQGNSA. The junction shows trimming of 5 bases on V and 0 bases on J, plus 14 bases between the germline ends. The CDR3 holds 16 amino acids from the cysteine to the phenylalanine. The kept DNA is CDR3 alone, 48 bases in frame from the first base. TCRbeta CDR3 regions were sequenced with the immunoSEQ Assay. After extraction, genomic DNA underwent amplification by bias-controlled multiplex PCR, followed by high-throughput sequencing. In the original analysis: To quantify the absolute abundance of every unique TCRbeta CDR3 region, sequences were collapsed and filtered. T cell fraction was estimated by normalization of TCRbeta template counts to usable DNA, with usable DNA being measured through amplification of reference genes present in all nucleated cells. Repertoire TCRs were annotated as SARS-CoV-2-specific by exact matching of V gene, CDR3 amino acid sequence and J gene to a known reactive TCR set. The reference SARS-CoV-2 TCR set came from MIRA and was filtered for enrichment in COVID-19-positive ImmuneCODE repertoires, removing public or cross-reactive TCRs. Based on the MIRA antigens, annotated TCRs were further analysed at the level of specific ORF or position within ORF. Depth was the summed frequency of annotated unique rearrangements, while breadth was defined as annotated unique rearrangements over total unique productive rearrangements. Two-sided Wilcoxon rank-sum tests were applied when comparing TCR breadth between groups. TCRdb's version of the immuneACCESS table is confined to in-frame rearrangements and falls short of the full clone set. An unresolved V gene accounts for under half of the shortfall where checked; the remainder is of unknown origin. The V and J calls and clone size come from that table; D and trimming were worked out from the DNA. This sample gives hundreds of thousands of clones in total; 88% of them show up just once. Roughly 6% of the sample rests with the top ten.

The data derive from a study of Ad26.COV2.S vaccination and SARS-CoV-2 variants (dated by TCRdb to the early 2020s). Looking at the study overall: Vaccine-arm donors came from COV1001, a multicentre, randomized, double-blind, placebo-controlled phase I-IIa trial of Ad26.COV2.S in healthy adults. Ad26.COV2.S was administered intramuscularly at 5 x 10^10 or 1 x 10^11 viral particles, either as a single shot or as two shots given 56 days apart. TCRbeta repertoire sequencing served as the tool for gauging how specific and how broad the SARS-CoV-2-reactive T cell receptors were following Ad26.COV2.S vaccination. A total of around 32 samples were included in the TCR-sequenced set, comprising 19 Ad26.COV2.S vaccine recipients, 5 placebo recipients and 8 SARS-CoV-2 convalescent individuals. Trial participants were randomized into five groups of five: low-dose or high-dose Ad26.COV2.S given once or twice, or placebo on both occasions. Blinding of investigators to trial group allocation was maintained during experiments and outcome assessment. The research as a whole found: The authors noted that total T cell responses may have been underestimated by the TCR breadth and depth analyses. The study was not powered for comparison of responses between vaccine doses or regimens. Spike-specific TCR breadth was higher in Ad26.COV2.S recipients than in placebo recipients (P = 0.0014). Substantial breadth of spike-specific CD8+ and CD4+ T cell responses was reported after vaccination. Comparable non-spike TCR breadth was observed between vaccine and placebo recipients, consistent with only spike being contained in the vaccine.

This specimen's treatment or condition label, interpreted: roughly 20 received Ad26.COV2.S at low or high dose, single or two shots; about 5 received placebo; per-sample allocation not given. For vaccine and placebo recipients, repertoires were sequenced using samples collected on day 63 after the first injection. Between 29 July and 7 August 2020, Cohort 1b enrolled approximately 26 adults aged 18-55 years at one site in Boston, USA. Ad26.COV2.S consisted of a replication-incompetent adenovirus type 26 vector by which a prefusion-stabilized SARS-CoV-2 spike protein from the original Wuhan strain was expressed.

The specimen was peripheral blood, collected in a trial of Ad26.COV2.S vaccine versus placebo. The sequence is built from TRBV7-2 and TRBJ1-3; the D gene cannot be named for sure. This TCR was sampled from a person aged 18-65 years who received the Ad26.COV2.S COVID-19 vaccine or a placebo. The CDR3 region has the sequence CASSPSFPVSGNTIYF. At the DNA level, the sequence is TGTGCCAGCAGCCCTAGTTTCCCAGTCTCTGGAAACACCATATATTTT.